The clone carrying this T cell receptor beta chain was seen at least ten times. Its target is unknown. The sample comes from a study of CD8 T cells in ankylosing spondylitis. Libraries for TCR beta were made by quantitative 5'-RACE with molecular barcodes. TCRdb re-called the 5' RACE reads through MiXCR, storing one row per CDR3 protein. Of 200,000 to 250,000 distinct CDR3 sequences listed, roughly a tenth are singletons. Regarding the study as a whole: Clones linked to disease, bearing a CD8+ phenotype, were relatively rare in peripheral blood. Significantly higher representation of disease-linked clones was reported for matched ankylosing spondylitis synovial fluid.

The CDR3 length is 16 residues. From germline, CDR1 is MDHEN and CDR2 SYDVKM. With V trimmed by 5 bases and J by 4 bases, 5 bases remained unmatched. The source of this sequence is a male donor with ankylosing spondylitis or in good health (not recorded which). Sequencing input: blood, either unsorted or a sorted T cell fraction (not recorded which). The chain employs TRBV28 and TRBJ2-3, with 14 bases matching TRBD2. The chain's CDR3 is CASSTGLAGGADTQYF. CDR3 nucleotides: TGTGCCAGCAGTACAGGACTAGCGGGAGGTGCAGATACGCAGTATTTT.